The clone carrying this T cell receptor (beta chain) was found a few times. What it binds is unknown. Clones were read by immunoSEQ multiplex PCR, and TCRdb kept only the in-frame ones, dropping some. Of some 31,000 clones detected, 70% to 75% appear once; the ten largest clones hold 3.3%. All patients experienced relapse after autologous stem cell transplantation, and brentuximab vedotin exposure was variable. Responses achieved at best were complete response, partial response or progressive disease. This entry comes from a study of PD-1 blockade in classical Hodgkin lymphoma. Looking at the study overall: Once every 2 weeks, patients received intravenous nivolumab at 3 mg/kg. Findings and limits, study-wide: Some patients started nivolumab under 1 year after ASCT, and they were excluded. Newly diagnosed patients reportedly trailed healthy donors in baseline TCR diversity.

V lost 2 bases and J lost 7, with 12 bases in between. Germline CDR1 is LNHNV and CDR2 is YYDKDF (reference sequence). This CDR3 spans 14 amino acids. Sequenced material: peripheral blood mononuclear cells (PBMCs), taken before the second cycle of nivolumab. The receptor comes from a human donor with classical Hodgkin lymphoma. The chain links TRBV15 to TRBJ1-5; the D gene is possibly TRBD1 (6 bases). Here the CDR3 DNA reads TGTGCCACCAGCAGACAGGGGATAGGGCAGCCCCAGCATTTT. The encoded protein is CATSRQGIGQPQHF.